This T cell receptor beta chain was sequenced during a study of CD8 T cells in ankylosing spondylitis. Broader study findings: Prior work had noted some motif variants in reactive arthritis blood and synovial fluid.

TCRdb ran MiXCR on the 5' RACE reads and lists one entry per CDR3 protein. The sample records roughly 230,000 distinct CDR3 sequences, roughly 8.2% being singletons. This CDR3 is built from 17 residues. Germline V gene lookup returns CDR1 DFQATT and CDR2 SNEGSKA (reference sequence). This clonotype was seen a handful of times. Its specificity is unknown. At one end, the junction sequence differs from germline, possibly due to a read error. This TCR came from a female donor with ankylosing spondylitis or in good health (not recorded which). The sample was blood, either unsorted or a sorted T cell fraction (not recorded which). V gene TRBV20-1 combines with J gene TRBJ2-3, with unresolved D. The CDR3 bases are TGCTGTGCTAGAGATGAAAGGTCGCAGGAATACACAGATACGCAGTATTTT. This sequence encodes CCARDERSQEYTDTQYF.